Listed here are 32 T cell receptor beta chains from one sample, sequenced in a study of response to subunit inactivated influenza vaccine. TCRdb reprocessed the RT-PCR reads via MiXCR and lists one record per CDR3 protein. The sample has about 150,000 distinct CDR3 sequences, roughly 10% seen once. Sequenced material: CD8+ T cells sorted from PBMCs, taken around 25 months after vaccination. These receptors all come from a man between 50 and 75 years old who received an inactivated influenza vaccine.

This clonotype was seen more than once but under ten times. The chain employs TRBV29-1 and TRBJ2-3; TRBD1 or TRBD2 may be the D gene (5 bases each). The V and J ends lost 0 bases and 2 bases respectively, with 18 bases between them. CDR3 length: 17 residues. Germline CDR1 is SQVTM and CDR2 is ANQGSEA. This chain's CDR3 is CSVEDPEGRADTDTQYF. The CDR3 DNA sequence: TGCAGCGTTGAAGACCCTGAGGGGCGGGCCGACACAGATACGCAGTATTTT.

Ten or more counts support this clonotype. The chain links TRBV29-1 to TRBJ1-1, with D tentatively TRBD1 (5 bases). The germline V gene has CDR1 SQVTM and CDR2 ANQGSEA. V lost 5 bases to trimming and J lost 4 bases, with 17 bases between them. The length of the CDR3 is 14 residues. The CDR3 DNA is TGCAGCGTTCGGTCGGCAGGGTCAGGCACTGAAGCTTTCTTT. This encodes CSVRSAGSGTEAFF.

This clonotype was counted a single time. The chain recombines TRBV5-1 with TRBJ2-2, with D uncertain. Between the trimmed V and J ends, which lost 2 bases and 3 bases, there was a span of 11 bases. CDR3 size: 15 residues. In germline, CDR1 is SGHRS, CDR2 YFSETQ. The CDR3 DNA sequence: TGCGCCAGCAGCTTCCAGGTAGAGGACACCGGGGAGCTGTTTTTT. Its protein product is CASSFQVEDTGELFF.

This clonotype has more than one count but fewer than ten. DNA for the CDR3: TGTGCCAGCAGCTCAGTATCCGGGACTAGCGGGTATGATGAGCAGTTCTTC. This gives the protein CASSSVSGTSGYDEQFF. The chain joins TRBV13 to TRBJ2-1; TRBD2 matches at 12 bases. Germline V gene data show CDR1 as PRHDT and CDR2 as FYEKMQ (reference sequence). This CDR3 has 17 residues. V shed 4 bases and J 8 bases; nucleotides not matched to a gene: 12.

This chain's CDR3 is CSARDLTGPNYGYTF. The CDR3 DNA follows: TGCAGTGCTAGAGATCTGACAGGCCCTAACTATGGCTACACCTTC. The chain combines TRBV20-1 with TRBJ1-2; possible D gene TRBD1, 6 bases. This CDR3 contains 15 residues. CDR1 DFQATT and CDR2 SNEGSKA come from the germline V gene (reference sequence). V was pared by 0 bases and J by 0 bases, with 11 bases between.

The table lists this clonotype with a count of one. The chain couples TRBV2 to TRBJ2-5; 8 bases are shared with TRBD1. The CDR3 consists of 15 residues. Per germline, CDR1 SNHLY and CDR2 FYNNEI. Trimming at V came to 7 bases and at J to 1 base, leaving 8 bases not matched to a gene. The CDR3: CASIPIDRGQETQYF. The CDR3 DNA sequence: TGTGCCAGCATTCCTATAGACAGGGGCCAAGAGACCCAGTACTTC. The whole variable domain, remainder taken from reference TRBV2 and TRBJ2-5, is EPEVTQTPSHQVTQMGQEVILRCVPISNHLYFYWYRQILGQKVEFLVSFYNNEISEKSEIFDDQFSVERPDGSNFTLKIRSTKLEDSAMYFCASIPIDRGQETQYFGPGTRLLVL.

The chain couples TRBV9 to TRBJ2-3; a possible D gene is TRBD2 (7 bases). This CDR3 is built from 18 residues. Trimming pared 2 bases from V and 5 bases from J, leaving 24 bases between. CDR1 and CDR2 from the germline V gene are SGDLS and YYNGEE. The CDR3: CASSVSGRVRGALDTQYF. The CDR3 nucleotides are TGTGCCAGCAGCGTGAGTGGCCGCGTCCGGGGGGCCTTAGATACGCAGTATTTT.

This clonotype was seen at least ten times. The chain has TRBV7-9 and TRBJ2-7, with 12 bases lining up with TRBD1. The CDR3 length is 14 residues. After removal of 4 bases from V and 6 bases from J, the junction contained 4 bases not matched to a gene. From germline, CDR1 is SEHNR and CDR2 FQNEAQ (reference sequence). CDR3 amino acids: CASSSRDRGLEQYF. CDR3 coding DNA: TGTGCCAGCAGCTCCCGGGACAGGGGGCTCGAGCAGTACTTC.

There are many counts of this clonotype. The chain is built from TRBV4-3 and TRBJ2-2; D perhaps matches TRBD2 (6 bases). The CDR3 loop spans 15 amino acids. V was cut by 3 bases and J by 5 bases, with 13 bases left in between. Looked up from germline, CDR1 is LGHNA and CDR2 is YSLEER. The CDR3 loop is CASSQFRGGTGELFF. The DNA of the CDR3 is TGCGCCAGCAGCCAGTTTAGGGGAGGAACCGGGGAGCTGTTTTTT.

The chain combines TRBV27 with TRBJ2-7, with D perhaps TRBD2 (6 bases). This CDR3 region has 16 residues. Germline V gives CDR1 MNHEY, CDR2 SMNVEV (reference sequence). Trimming removed 5 bases from V and 4 bases from J, with 21 bases in between. CDR3 amino acids: CASSPLAVGLAYEQYF. In DNA form, the CDR3 reads TGTGCCAGCAGTCCCTTAGCGGTCGGATTAGCTTACGAGCAGTACTTC.

This clonotype has only a few counts. The rearrangement uses TRBV13 and TRBJ2-1; D is uncertain. In germline, CDR1 is PRHDT, CDR2 FYEKMQ (reference sequence). This CDR3 is built from 15 residues. The germline V and J ends were trimmed by 0 bases and 3 bases, with 9 bases remaining between them. DNA of the CDR3: TGTGCCAGCAGCTTAGGTAGGGCTATCTACAATGAGCAGTTCTTC. This sequence encodes CASSLGRAIYNEQFF.

This clonotype was observed many times. Here the CDR3 reads CSARTGRDSYNEQFF. Written as DNA, the CDR3 is TGCAGTGCCCGGACAGGGCGCGATTCCTACAATGAGCAGTTCTTC. This chain uses TRBV20-1 with TRBJ2-1, with 8 bases that match TRBD1. V gave up 6 bases and J gave up 1 base; unmatched junction bases: 8. CDR3 length: 15 amino acids. From germline, CDR1 is DFQATT and CDR2 SNEGSKA (reference sequence).

The table lists this clonotype with a few counts. At one end, the junction sequence differs from germline, possibly due to a read error. CDR3 sequence (DNA): TGTGCCAGCAGTCCCGGGCACTACGAGCGGTACTTC. It encodes CASSPGHYERYF. The chain couples TRBV12-3 or TRBV12-4 to TRBJ2-7; D remains ambiguous. CDR3 length: 12 residues.

This clonotype was recorded at least ten times. The CDR3 region has the DNA TGCGCCAGCAGCTTGGACAGGAACACTGAAGCTTTCTTT. Translated: CASSLDRNTEAFF. J is TRBJ1-1 and V is TRBV5-1; D unresolved. Germline V gene lookup returns CDR1 SGHRS and CDR2 YFSETQ. The CDR3 contains 13 residues. With 0 bases removed from V and 1 base from J, the gap between germline ends came to 4 bases. Complete variable domain (other parts from reference TRBV5-1 and TRBJ1-1): KAGVTQTPRYLIKTRGQQVTLSCSPISGHRSVSWYQQTPGQGLQFLFEYFSETQRNKGNFPGRFSGRQFSNSRSEMNVSTLELGDSALYLCASSLDRNTEAFFGQGTRLTVV.

This chain joins TRBV4-3 and TRBJ2-7; 9 nucleotides align to TRBD1. Per the germline V gene, CDR1 is LGHNA and CDR2 is YSLEER. V lost 1 base to trimming and J lost 2 bases; unmatched junction nucleotides: 3. CDR3 size: 15 residues. CDR3 in DNA: TGCGCCAGCAGCCAAGTGACAGGGGGTCCCTACGAGCAGTACTTC. Amino acid sequence: CASSQVTGGPYEQYF.

This clonotype was seen ten or more times. Mismatch with germline at one junction end may stem from a read error. The chain has TRBV7-7 and TRBJ2-1; TRBD2 is a possible D gene (6 bases). CDR3 length equals 14 residues. Germline CDR1 reads SSHAT; CDR2 reads FNYEAQ (reference sequence). The CDR3 loop reads CASSKQGLPNEQFF. The CDR3 DNA reads as TGTGCTAGCAGCAAACAAGGACTACCCAATGAGCAGTTCTTC.

The chain joins TRBV9 to TRBJ1-1, with D unclear. CDR3 size: 13 residues. Trimming pared 4 bases from V and 4 bases from J, leaving 11 bases between. Looked up from germline, CDR1 is SGDLS and CDR2 is YYNGEE. CDR3 DNA: TGTGCCAGCAGCCATGCGCCTTCCACTGAAGCTTTCTTT. Amino acid sequence: CASSHAPSTEAFF.

This clonotype has a handful of counts. The chain carries TRBV7-9 and TRBJ2-7; D possibly corresponds to TRBD2 (7 bases). The CDR3 has 14 amino acids. Germline assignment: CDR1 SEHNR and CDR2 FQNEAQ (reference sequence). With 1 base removed from V and 5 bases from J, the gap between germline ends came to 12 bases. The CDR3 nucleotides read TGTGCCAGCAGCTTAGTTCGGGGGGCGAACGAGCAGTACTTC. This encodes CASSLVRGANEQYF.

This clonotype was seen repeatedly, ten times or more. For the CDR3, the DNA is TGCAGTGCTAGAGCCGGGGGCGGCGATGAGCAGTTCTTC. Translating gives CSARAGGGDEQFF. The V call is TRBV20-1, the J call TRBJ2-1; D is tentatively TRBD1 or TRBD2 (6 bases each). Looked up from germline, CDR1 is DFQATT and CDR2 is SNEGSKA (reference sequence). The CDR3 has 13 amino acids. Trimming cost V 1 base and J 8 bases, with 12 bases left between them.

The genes are TRBV28 and TRBJ2-1, with 12 bases matching TRBD1. Germline CDR1 MDHEN, CDR2 SYDVKM. The CDR3 is 20 residues long. V was clipped by 3 bases and J by 5 bases; unmatched bases: 17. CDR3 in amino acids: CASSLSGTGGARLGNNEQFF. The CDR3 DNA follows: TGTGCCAGCAGTTTGTCCGGGACAGGGGGCGCGAGACTAGGGAACAATGAGCAGTTCTTC.

The chain is built from TRBV11-2 and TRBJ2-7; a weak D match, TRBD2 (6 bases). Germline loops: CDR1 SGHAT, CDR2 FQNNGV. Between the trimmed V and J ends, which lost 1 base and 7 bases, there was a span of 8 bases. The CDR3 spans 12 residues. The CDR3 region is CASSLGAGEQYF. In DNA form, the CDR3 reads TGTGCCAGCAGCTTAGGGGCGGGAGAGCAGTACTTC.

The chain employs TRBV7-9 and TRBJ2-1, with a tentative D call TRBD2 (6 bases). Germline lookup yields CDR1 SEHNR and CDR2 FQNEAQ (reference sequence). The CDR3 spans 16 residues. Trimming shortened V by 5 bases and J by 0 bases, and 14 bases separated the two germline ends. The CDR3 DNA follows: TGTGCCAGCAGCCCTCCGACTAGTTCCTCCTACAATGAGCAGTTCTTC. Translating it yields CASSPPTSSSYNEQFF. Full variable domain (rest looked up from reference TRBV7-9 and TRBJ2-1): DTGVSQNPRHKITKRGQNVTFRCDPISEHNRLYWYRQTLGQGPEFLTYFQNEAQLEKSRLLSDRFSAERPKGSFSTLEIQRTEQGDSAMYLCASSPPTSSSYNEQFFGPGTRLTVL.

V gene TRBV6-2 or TRBV6-3 combines with J gene TRBJ2-7, with D possibly TRBD2 on 5 matching bases. V shed 7 bases and J shed 6 bases, with 10 bases lying between them. In germline, CDR1 is MNHEY, CDR2 SVGEGT. The CDR3 covers 11 residues. The CDR3 spells CASTGGLEQYF. In DNA form, the CDR3 reads TGTGCCAGCACCGGAGGACTCGAGCAGTACTTC.

This clonotype was picked up a small number of times. This chain connects TRBV20-1 to TRBJ1-1, with TRBD1 matching 9 bases. The CDR3 spans 13 residues. The ends lost 2 bases at V and 3 bases at J; junction bases unmatched: 1. CDR1 is DFQATT, CDR2 SNEGSKA, per germline (reference sequence). This chain's CDR3 is CSARTGGHTEAFF. The CDR3 DNA reads as TGCAGTGCTAGAACAGGGGGCCACACTGAAGCTTTCTTT.

The chain employs TRBV20-1 and TRBJ1-4, with 10 bases lining up with TRBD1. Germline CDR1 is DFQATT and CDR2 is SNEGSKA (reference sequence). J was trimmed by 8 bases and V by 6 bases; bases with no gene match: 6. The CDR3 extends over 13 amino acids. CDR3 in amino acids: CSALDRGVEKLFF. The CDR3 region has the DNA TGCAGTGCACTGGACAGGGGGGTAGAAAAACTGTTTTTT.

In this sample, this clonotype turned up many times. The genes are TRBV28 and TRBJ2-7, with TRBD1 as a possible D gene (7 bases). Trimming left V 5 bases short and J 2 bases short, with 13 bases between. Germline CDR1 is MDHEN and CDR2 is SYDVKM. This CDR3 region has 14 residues. CDR3 bases: TGTGCCAGCAGTCCCGGCAGGGGGGCCTACGAGCAGTACTTC. This encodes CASSPGRGAYEQYF.

This clonotype was picked up a small number of times. The chain uses TRBV5-1 and TRBJ2-5, with unresolved D. Trimming removed 2 bases at V and 4 bases at J, with 12 bases between. Germline V gene data show CDR1 as SGHRS and CDR2 as YFSETQ. The CDR3 extends over 14 amino acids. This CDR3 is CASSFLGPPETQYF. In nucleotides, the CDR3 is TGCGCCAGCAGCTTCCTCGGACCTCCAGAGACCCAGTACTTC.

This clonotype was seen a few times. The rearrangement links TRBV29-1 to TRBJ1-2; maybe TRBD1 (6 bases). This CDR3 is built from 14 residues. Germline V lookup: CDR1 SQVTM, CDR2 ANQGSEA. V was cut by 0 bases and J by 3 bases, with 11 bases left in between. Here the CDR3 reads CSVEDTGTDYGYTF. In DNA form, the CDR3 reads TGCAGCGTTGAAGACACAGGGACGGACTATGGCTACACCTTC.

This clonotype was seen a handful of times. This sequence joins TRBV4-3 and TRBJ2-7, with no clear D. Germline CDR1 LGHNA, CDR2 YSLEER. The germline V and J ends were trimmed by 1 base and 6 bases, with 10 bases remaining between them. This CDR3 is 13 amino acids long. In DNA, the CDR3 is TGCGCCAGCAGCCAAGCCCTCCAGCGCGAGCAGTACTTC. Translated, it gives CASSQALQREQYF.

Note on this clonotype: One end of the junction does not line up with germline, which may come from a read error. The CDR3 loop reads CAISSGVLYEQYF. The CDR3 coding sequence is TGTGCCATCAGCTCTGGGGTACTCTACGAGCAGTACTTC. The V call is TRBV4-2, the J call TRBJ2-7; D uncertain. This CDR3 has 13 amino acids. The germline gives CDR1 LGHNA, CDR2 YNFKEQ.

This clonotype came up many times. The CDR3 spells CASSQDRFVGDMGDSYEQYF. CDR3 nucleotides: TGCGCCAGCAGCCAAGATCGGTTTGTGGGGGATATGGGGGACTCCTACGAGCAGTACTTC. The J gene is TRBJ2-7, the V gene TRBV4-3; TRBD1 or TRBD2 may be the D gene (5 bases each). Germline lookup yields CDR1 LGHNA and CDR2 YSLEER. Trimming left V 0 bases short and J 0 bases short, with 24 bases between. This CDR3 spans 20 amino acids.

This clonotype was detected only once. The chain joins TRBV6-6 to TRBJ1-1, with D unresolved. With 4 bases removed from V and 5 bases from J, the gap between germline ends came to 8 bases. The CDR3 contains 12 residues. Per germline, CDR1 MNHNY and CDR2 SVGAGI (reference sequence). In DNA form, the CDR3 reads TGTGCCAGCAGTTCCACGGGGACTGAAGCTTTCTTT. Translating gives CASSSTGTEAFF.